This T cell receptor (beta chain) derives from a study of T-cell reconstitution after alpha-beta-depleted transplantation in children. Unique molecular identifiers were used to barcode this TCRbeta library. TCRdb fed the PCR reads into MiXCR, producing one record per CDR3 protein. Here the sample spans approximately 400,000 distinct CDR3 sequences, approximately 10% being singletons. This clonotype was detected a few times. CDR3 length: 15 residues. V lost 2 bases, J lost 7 bases, and 9 bases stayed unmatched. Germline CDR1 reads LNHNV; CDR2 reads YYDKDF (reference sequence). V is TRBV15 and J is TRBJ2-3, with 7 bases that match TRBD2. The source of this sequence is a human donor who donated a stem cell graft to a child with acute myeloid leukemia. The specimen was PBMCs from the stem cell graft donor, collected from the stem cell graft. CDR3 bases: TGTGCCACCAGCAGACTCCATGGACTAGGAAATACGCAGTATTTT. Its translation: CATSRLHGLGNTQYF.